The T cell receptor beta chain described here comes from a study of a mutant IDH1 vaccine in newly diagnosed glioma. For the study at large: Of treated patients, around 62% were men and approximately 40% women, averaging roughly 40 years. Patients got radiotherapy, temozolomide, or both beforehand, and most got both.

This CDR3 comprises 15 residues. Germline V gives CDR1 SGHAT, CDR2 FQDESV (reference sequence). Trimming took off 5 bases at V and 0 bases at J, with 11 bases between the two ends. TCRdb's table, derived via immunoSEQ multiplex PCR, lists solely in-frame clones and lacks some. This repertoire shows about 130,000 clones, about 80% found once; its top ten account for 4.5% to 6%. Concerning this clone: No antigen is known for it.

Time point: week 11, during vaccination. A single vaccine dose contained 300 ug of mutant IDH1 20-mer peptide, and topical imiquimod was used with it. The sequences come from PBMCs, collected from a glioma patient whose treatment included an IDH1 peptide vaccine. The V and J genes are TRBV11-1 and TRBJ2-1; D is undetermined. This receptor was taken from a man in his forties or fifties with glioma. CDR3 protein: CASSPDKGSYNEQFF. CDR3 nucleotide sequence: TGTGCCAGCAGCCCCGACAAGGGCTCCTACAATGAGCAGTTCTTC. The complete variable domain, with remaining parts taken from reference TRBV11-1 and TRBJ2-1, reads EAEVAQSPRYKITEKSQAVAFWCDPISGHATLYWYRQILGQGPELLVQFQDESVVDDSQLPKDRFSAERLKGVDSTLKIQPAELGDSAMYLCASSPDKGSYNEQFFGPGTRLTVL.